The rows below give T cell receptor beta chains drawn from one sample of a study of shared clonotypes between healthy human individuals. The data were produced by immunoSEQ multiplex PCR, yet TCRdb's version contains in-frame clones alone and is incomplete. The sample has approximately 2,200,000 clones; 85% to 95% are singletons. The sample taken for sequencing was naive CD8+ T cells from PBMCs. The receptor source for this set is a young man in good health. Some clones in this sample may be carry-over from other donors' samples. Both conserved end residues are part of each CDR3. D genes are given only for firm matches. Size is omitted from some rows. Given values are once, few, many or a class for expanded clones.

J gene,V gene,clone size,D gene,CDR3 DNA,CDR3 protein
TRBJ1-6,TRBV19,.,TRBD1,TGTGCCAGAAAAGACAGGGATAATTCACCCCTCCACTTT,CARKDRDNSPLHF
TRBJ2-3,TRBV10-3,.,TRBD1,TGTGCCGTTACTAGGGGACAGGGGGCTAGGGGACGAGATACGCAGTATTTT,CAVTRGQGARGRDTQYF
TRBJ1-5,TRBV25-1,few,.,TGTGCCAGCAGTGAAGGTCCGGGTCAGCCCCAGCATTTT,CASSEGPGQPQHF
TRBJ2-5,TRBV27,.,.,TGTGCCAGCAGTCTCCGGACTGGCGGGGAGACCCAGTACTTC,CASSLRTGGETQYF
TRBJ2-2,TRBV6-4,.,.,TGTGCCAGCAGTGGCCCTGGGCGGGTAGCGAACACCGGGGAGCTGTTTTTT,CASSGPGRVANTGELFF
TRBJ2-3,TRBV29-1,.,TRBD2,TGCAGCGTTGCGACTAGCGGGAGATGGGATACGCAGTATTTT,CSVATSGRWDTQYF
TRBJ2-1,TRBV4-2,.,TRBD1,TGTGCCAGCAGCCAATGGGGACAGGGGGGCGATGAGCAGTTCTTC,CASSQWGQGGDEQFF
TRBJ2-5,TRBV5-1,.,TRBD2,TGCGCCAGCAGCCCCGGACTAGCGGGAGTTGAGACCCAGTACTTC,CASSPGLAGVETQYF
TRBJ2-7,TRBV4-2,.,.,TGTGCCAGCAGCCTGGCCCGGGACCGCGAGCAGTACTTC,CASSLARDREQYF
TRBJ1-1,TRBV7-9,.,TRBD1,TGTGCCAGCAGCCCGAGGACAGGCAAGTTTCCTGAAGCTTTCTTT,CASSPRTGKFPEAFF
TRBJ2-7,TRBV29-1,.,TRBD2,TGCAGCGTCCTTAGCGGGAGGTACTACGAGCAGTACTTC,CSVLSGRYYEQYF
TRBJ1-2,TRBV19,.,.,TGTGCCAGTAGGACATACTATGGCTACACCTTC,CASRTYYGYTF
TRBJ2-7,TRBV11-2,.,.,TGTGCCAGCAGACTCCCCACGGACTGGGGGCCCTACGAGCAGTACTTC,CASRLPTDWGPYEQYF
TRBJ2-7,TRBV9,.,.,TGTGCCAGCAGCGGGAGGAACTCCTACGAGCAGTACTTC,CASSGRNSYEQYF
TRBJ1-2,TRBV6-5,once,.,TGTGCCAGCAGTCCCGACAGGACGCGCTACACCTTC,CASSPDRTRYTF
TRBJ1-2,TRBV7-2,.,.,TGTGCCAGCAGCTTAAACGACAGGACTAACTATGGCTACACCTTC,CASSLNDRTNYGYTF
TRBJ2-7,TRBV7-9,.,.,TGTGCCAGCAGCCACCTGAACAGGCTACCCTACGAGCAGTACTTC,CASSHLNRLPYEQYF
TRBJ2-1,TRBV7-9,.,TRBD2,TGTGCCAGCAGCTTATTCTCCGGGGCGGGAGCGGTTGATGAGCAGTTCTTC,CASSLFSGAGAVDEQFF
TRBJ2-7,TRBV7-8,.,.,TGTGCCAGCAGCTCGGGACTTTTTTACGAGCAGTACTTC,CASSSGLFYEQYF
TRBJ2-7,TRBV9,.,TRBD2,TGTGCCAGCAGCGCTAGCGGGAGGGAGGGGTCCGAGCAGTACTTC,CASSASGREGSEQYF
TRBJ2-2,TRBV6-6,.,.,TGTGCCAGCAGTTACATCGAGAGCACCGGGGAGCTGTTTTTT,CASSYIESTGELFF
TRBJ2-7,TRBV29-1,once,TRBD1,TGCAGCGTTGAACTAGCCGGACAGGGGTACGAGCAGTACTTC,CSVELAGQGYEQYF
TRBJ1-1,TRBV5-1,.,.,TGCGCCAGCAGCCCGTGGACGGCAGTGGCTGAAGCTTTCTTT,CASSPWTAVAEAFF
TRBJ1-1,TRBV7-8,.,TRBD1,TGTGCCAGCAGCGTAATTCCGGGACAGGGGTGGGACACTGAAGCTTTCTTT,CASSVIPGQGWDTEAFF
TRBJ2-1,TRBV29-1,.,.,TGCAGCGCATCCACCCCGGGACACGAAATCTACAATGAGCAGTTCTTC,CSASTPGHEIYNEQFF
TRBJ1-2,TRBV10-3,.,TRBD1,TGTGCCATCAGGGAGTGGACAGGGGGTAACTATGGCTACACCTTC,CAIREWTGGNYGYTF
TRBJ2-1,TRBV4-1,.,.,TGCGCCAGCAGCCAAGGGGACTGGGACTACAATGAGCAGTTCTTC,CASSQGDWDYNEQFF
TRBJ1-1,TRBV5-1,.,.,TGCGCCAGCAGCTTAACAGGGCCTGAAGCTTTCTTT,CASSLTGPEAFF
TRBJ2-7,TRBV6-5,.,.,TGTGCCAGCAGTTACTCCGGCTCGGTCTCCTACGAGCAGTACTTC,CASSYSGSVSYEQYF
TRBJ2-1,TRBV2,.,.,TGTGCCAGCCAGAGGGGGGATGAGCAGTTCTTC,CASQRGDEQFF
TRBJ2-5,TRBV15,.,TRBD2,TGTGCCACCACCGAGGGAGGGGCCGAGACCCAGTACTTC,CATTEGGAETQYF
TRBJ2-1,TRBV5-1,.,TRBD1,TGCGCCAGCAGCCCCCCGGGGACAGGGGGATACAATGAGCAGTTCTTC,CASSPPGTGGYNEQFF
TRBJ1-3,TRBV4-3,.,.,TGCGCCAGCAGCCAAGACAGGACCTCTGGAAACACCATATATTTT,CASSQDRTSGNTIYF
TRBJ2-7,TRBV27,.,TRBD1,TGTGCCAGCAGTCCAGACAGGGCCTACGAGCAGTACTTC,CASSPDRAYEQYF
TRBJ2-7,TRBV27,.,TRBD1,TGTGCCAGCGGACAGGGGACTACCTACGAGCAGTACTTC,CASGQGTTYEQYF